This T cell receptor (beta chain) is from a study of beta chain features in type 1 diabetes. Sequenced material consisted of expressed TCRB transcripts (all of the isolated RNA was reverse transcribed). Sequencing used immunoSEQ multiplex PCR; TCRdb keeps in-frame clones, though not all of them. The sample lists 300,000 to 350,000 clones; roughly a fifth were seen once. Study-wide results and limits: Among patients, naive, central memory and Treg TCRB repertoires appeared more similar than among healthy donors. Since sequencing was performed on cDNA, cells with high TCR expression could be over-represented.

This clone has just a few counts. The target antigen is unknown. Each donor gave one heparinised blood draw averaging roughly 100 mL. CDR3 length: 17 residues. Germline-derived CDR1 and CDR2 are MNHEY and SMNVEV (reference sequence). The J segment lost 1 base and the V segment lost 0 bases, leaving 6 bases of the junction unmatched. This TCR derives from a woman younger than 30 in good health. Sequencing was done on a sample of naive CD4+ T cells from blood. This chain links TRBV27 with TRBJ2-7, with 10 nucleotides matching TRBD2. CDR3 DNA sequence: TGTGCCAGCAGTTTATCGTGGCTAGCGGGGGTGTCCTACGAGCAGTACTTC. It yields the protein CASSLSWLAGVSYEQYF.